The subject of this entry is one T cell receptor beta chain. Here immunoSEQ multiplex PCR was the method, and the copy in TCRdb shows in-frame clones only, minus some. The table records 300,000 to 350,000 clones, 85% to 95% of them present only once. The sample belongs to a study of blood T cell repertoires in COVID-19. Per the germline V gene, CDR1 is SGHAT and CDR2 is FQNNGV. The CDR3 consists of 16 residues. With 4 bases clipped from V and 4 bases from J, the junction kept 8 bases outside the gene matches. Participants had their cohort set by participant-reported clinical history. The TCR was taken from a woman under 40 who had been exposed to COVID-19. The rearrangement joins TRBV11-2 to TRBJ2-2; the match to TRBD1 covers 8 bases. The sequencing input was PBMCs or T cells enriched from blood (not recorded which). The CDR3 DNA reads TGTGCCAGCAGCTCTTACAGGGGGAAAGGCACCGGGGAGCTGTTTTTT. It encodes CASSSYRGKGTGELFF.